The sequence of this T cell receptor (beta chain) was determined in a study of cytomegalovirus exposure and HLA in healthy donors. Study-wide results and caveats: Among TCR beta chains, those listed as cytomegalovirus-associated numbered over 150. Previously analyzed data showed that most TCR beta V segments were productive at a frequency of about 87% or about 30%. Several top significant clusters appeared, in a later analysis, to be linked to common viral pathogens.

Researchers ran the PCR with 60 Vbeta and 13 Jbeta primers. Libraries were prepared by immunoSEQ multiplex PCR; TCRdb keeps only in-frame clonotypes and omits some of them. The table shows around 150,000 clones, with 70% to 80% occurring only once. The germline gives CDR1 SEHNR, CDR2 FQNEAQ (reference sequence). This CDR3 spans 11 amino acids. V lost 1 base and J lost 10, with 7 bases in between. On this clone itself: Its antigen is not known.

The material sequenced was PBMCs. V is TRBV7-9 and J is TRBJ1-2, with D unclear. The sequence derives from a human donor in good health. CDR3 sequence: CASSLGAVYTF. Here the CDR3 DNA reads TGTGCCAGCAGCTTAGGGGCAGTCTACACCTTC.